This T cell receptor beta chain was retrieved from a study of blood T cells in healthy people across ages. J was trimmed by 3 bases and V by 2 bases; bases with no gene match: 2. The CDR3 consists of 15 residues. The germline gives CDR1 SNHLY, CDR2 FYNNEI. Then a second PCR, running roughly 7 to 11 cycles, was carried out with a sample-barcoded 5' primer and a J-beta primer mix. Samples each returned at least 3 million CDR3-containing paired-end reads. TCRdb used MiXCR to reprocess the 5' RACE reads, holding one entry per CDR3 protein. The data hold 660,000 or so distinct CDR3 sequences, with roughly 50% observed a single time.

The sample was blood. The chain recombines TRBV2 with TRBJ2-1; 9 bases map to TRBD2. This sequence originates from a man in his 60s in good health. This chain's CDR3 is CASSEKTSGYNEQFF. In DNA form, the CDR3 reads TGTGCCAGCAGTGAAAAGACTAGCGGCTACAATGAGCAGTTCTTC. The full variable domain, rest sourced from reference TRBV2 and TRBJ2-1, is EPEVTQTPSHQVTQMGQEVILRCVPISNHLYFYWYRQILGQKVEFLVSFYNNEISEKSEIFDDQFSVERPDGSNFTLKIRSTKLEDSAMYFCASSEKTSGYNEQFFGPGTRLTVL.